The present TCR beta chain was sequenced within a study of cytomegalovirus exposure and HLA in healthy donors. General study results and limits: In a later analysis, several top co-occurrence clusters appeared linked to parvovirus B19, influenza, CMV and Epstein-Barr virus.

As regards this clone: Its antigen is not identified. At one of its ends the junction is not consistent with the germline gene, which may arise from a read error. Other DNA sequences from this sample encode an identical CDR3 as well.

This CDR3 spans 14 amino acids. CDR1 and CDR2 (germline): SGHNT, YYREEE (reference sequence). 13 Jbeta primers and 60 Vbeta primers were used for the PCR. Original processing methods: Unique TCR beta chains numbered approximately 80 million in a later analysis, with some 9.9 million shared. Data came from immunoSEQ multiplex PCR; TCRdb stores just in-frame clones and leaves some out. The V and J calls and the clone size are those of that table, but D and trimming were determined from the DNA. The data contain 180,000 or so clones, around 76% of them seen just once; the ten biggest clones take up more than 1.5%.

Material: PBMCs. The V gene is TRBV5-4, the J gene TRBJ2-2, with 7 positions matching TRBD2. The origin of this receptor is a man aged 40-49 years in good health and CMV-seronegative. CDR3: CASSLGLNGGELFF. Here the CDR3 DNA reads TGTGCCAGCAGTTTGGGACTAAATGGCGGGGAGCTGTTTTTT.